This TCR beta chain was found in a study of blood T cells in healthy people across ages. Study outcomes and limitations: Greater diversity and more naive CD4+ cells were seen in long-lived donors than in aged donors. With age, beta diversity per million T cells declined roughly linearly, significantly by approximately 41.

The use of a sample-barcoded 5' primer and a J-beta primer mix characterized a second PCR of 7 to 11 cycles. Tags on each cDNA molecule came from a template-switch adaptor with 12 random nucleotides. MiXCR, applied by TCRdb to the 5' RACE reads, yields one record per CDR3 protein. The sample holds about 1.8 million distinct CDR3 sequences, 49% seen once. This clonotype was detected a few times. The antigen is undetermined. Total RNA amounts of at least 5.5 micrograms were extracted per sample. The CDR3 has 15 residues. CDR1 MNHNY and CDR2 SVGAGI come from the germline V gene (reference sequence). Between the trimmed V and J ends, which lost 2 bases and 7 bases, there was a span of 12 bases.

The chain recombines TRBV6-6 with TRBJ1-6; perhaps TRBD1 as D (6 bases). The sequence was obtained from a woman in her thirties or forties in good health. Sequences were obtained from blood. This CDR3 reads CASSYGTGTNSPLHF. The CDR3 DNA sequence: TGTGCCAGCAGTTACGGTACAGGGACGAATTCACCCCTCCACTTT.